This record covers a single T cell receptor (beta chain). Its antigen is not known. These data come from a study of shared clonotypes between healthy human individuals. Regarding the study as a whole: Four donors had approximately 4.6% of their naive CD4 clonotypes in common. Donor scarcity curtailed the genetic and exposure-history diversity represented herein.

Germline CDR1 reads MNHEY; CDR2 reads SMNVEV (reference sequence). This CDR3 spans 15 amino acids. CD45RO-negative CD8 cells positively selected for CCR7 made up the naive population, which excluded terminally differentiated effector memory CD45RA+ cells. Over several immunoSEQ plates, each subset's genomic DNA was distributed in even portions. Some clones are missing from TCRdb's copy, which holds only in-frame ones; the method was immunoSEQ multiplex PCR. The sample holds 550,000 to 750,000 clones, nearly 97% seen once. Sequencing used naive CD8+ T cells sorted from blood. The receptor comes from a woman in her thirties in good health. The rearrangement uses TRBV27 and TRBJ2-5, with D unresolved. Gene TRBJ2-7 matches the end of the DNA better, so the J call may be wrong. CDR3: CASRGRDDLGYEQYF. CDR3 in DNA: TGTGCCAGCAGGGGTAGGGATGACCTAGGCTACGAGCAGTACTTC.